This TCR beta chain comes out of a study of T cell responses to AZD1222 COVID-19 vaccine. General observations from the study: As reported, nearly half of all spike-specific TCRs target variant regions that are unmutated. Two AZD1222 administrations were followed by greater Spike-specific TCR breadth and depth.

Produced via immunoSEQ multiplex PCR; TCRdb's table is partial and in-frame only. The sample shows about 180,000 clones, 80% to 90% of them seen only once. As to this clone: The antigen remains unidentified.

The CDR3 is made up of 17 amino acids. Germline CDR1 and CDR2: SGHTS and YDEGEE. V dropped 0 bases and J dropped 8; count of bases not matched to a gene: 11. J is TRBJ2-1 and V is TRBV5-8; TRBD2 matches 10 bases. The sequence was obtained from an adult who received the AZD1222 COVID-19 vaccine. The sequenced sample was peripheral blood, obtained 28 days after the second AZD1222 dose. This CDR3 reads CASSLAHYRLAGYEQFF. The CDR3 DNA reads as TGTGCCAGCAGCTTGGCCCACTATAGACTAGCGGGCTATGAGCAGTTCTTC.